A single sample gave rise to the 22 T cell receptor beta chains below, sequenced in a study of T-cell memory formation after mild COVID-19. Each CDR3 protein is one row after TCRdb ran MiXCR on the 5' RACE reads. The sample carries some 300,000 distinct CDR3 sequences, 20% to 25% recorded once. Sequencing was done on a sample of PBMCs or a T cell subset sorted from them (not recorded which). The source is a man aged 18-30 years who had mild COVID-19 (a few samples of this study predate the infection). Cell type and time point are not known.

V is TRBV6-2 or TRBV6-3 and J is TRBJ2-1; a weak D match, TRBD1 (5 bases). The CDR3 is 14 residues long. Germline V gene sequence: CDR1 MNHEY, CDR2 SVGEGT. V was cut by 1 base and J by 3 bases, with 7 bases left in between. The CDR3 sequence is CASSYYQGYNEQFF. CDR3 coding DNA: TGTGCCAGCAGTTACTACCAGGGCTACAATGAGCAGTTCTTC.

The chain carries TRBV18 and TRBJ1-1, with D maybe TRBD1 (5 bases). CDR1 KGHSH and CDR2 LQKENI come from the germline V gene. The CDR3 totals 13 residues. V was cut by 3 bases and J by 4 bases, with 9 bases left in between. CDR3 sequence (DNA): TGTGCCAGCTCACCCGACAGCCTCACTGAAGCTTTCTTT. Translated, it gives CASSPDSLTEAFF.

The table lists this clonotype with a few counts. The V gene is TRBV10-3, the J gene TRBJ1-5, with TRBD1 matching over 7 bases. V shed 6 bases, J shed 4 bases, and the junction held 9 bases outside the gene matches. CDR3 size: 15 residues. Germline CDR1 is ENHRY and CDR2 is SYGVKD. The CDR3 loop reads CAIRGAGQDNQPQHF. DNA for the CDR3: TGTGCCATCAGGGGGGCCGGACAGGATAATCAGCCCCAGCATTTT.

The chain links TRBV6-6 to TRBJ2-3; D gene ambiguous. This CDR3 has 17 residues. CDR1 and CDR2 from the germline V gene are MNHNY and SVGAGI (reference sequence). V shed 0 bases and J shed 0 bases, with 13 bases lying between them. DNA of the CDR3: TGTGCCAGCAGTTACTCGGAACTGGGTACTAGCACAGATACGCAGTATTTT. It yields the protein CASSYSELGTSTDTQYF.

The chain uses TRBV7-9 and TRBJ2-3; 7 positions match TRBD2. CDR1 SEHNR and CDR2 FQNEAQ come from the germline V gene (reference sequence). This CDR3 spans 16 amino acids. The V gene end was trimmed by 5 bases and the J gene end by 5 bases; junction bases not matched to a gene: 13. The CDR3 spells CASSPLAAGEIDTQYF. Here the CDR3 DNA reads TGTGCCAGCAGCCCTTTGGCCGCGGGGGAAATAGATACGCAGTATTTT.

This clonotype was found a few times. The V gene is TRBV6-5, the J gene TRBJ2-7; 12 nucleotides line up with TRBD1. The V segment lost 5 bases and the J segment 4 bases; nucleotides outside the gene matches: 6. The CDR3 sequence is 15 residues long. CDR1 and CDR2 from the germline V gene are MNHEY and SVGAGI. The CDR3 coding sequence is TGTGCCAGCAGTCGCGGGACAGGGGGCGCTTACGAGCAGTACGTC. It is translated as CASSRGTGGAYEQYV.

The chain recombines TRBV7-6 with TRBJ2-1; D not resolved. Germline V gives CDR1 SGHVS, CDR2 FNYEAQ. V was pared by 1 base and J by 7 bases, with 8 bases between. The CDR3 sequence is 13 residues long. This CDR3 is CASSLGWVNEQFF. The DNA of the CDR3 is TGTGCCAGCAGCTTAGGCTGGGTGAATGAGCAGTTCTTC.

The rearrangement links TRBV5-4 to TRBJ2-6; D uncertain. The germline CDR1 and CDR2 sequences are SGHNT and YYREEE (reference sequence). V shed 0 bases and J shed 1 base, with 14 bases lying between them. This CDR3 contains 18 residues. The CDR3 is CASSLAGLRASGANVLTF. In DNA form, the CDR3 reads TGTGCCAGCAGCTTGGCCGGTCTCCGGGCATCTGGGGCCAACGTCCTGACTTTC.

V usage is TRBV4-1 and J usage is TRBJ1-1; 10 nucleotides align to TRBD1. The CDR3 loop spans 17 amino acids. Germline loops: CDR1 MGHRA, CDR2 YSYEKL. J lost 5 bases, V lost 3 bases, and 12 bases had no gene match. CDR3 coding DNA: TGCGCCAGCAGCCAGCAAGGGACAGGGGTTTTCGGGACTGAAGCTTTCTTT. It codes for CASSQQGTGVFGTEAFF.

Ten or more counts support this clonotype. The CDR3 is CASSIYPSGGPVLEQYF. In nucleotides, the CDR3 is TGTGCCAGTAGTATTTACCCTAGCGGGGGCCCGGTTCTCGAGCAGTACTTC. The chain joins TRBV19 to TRBJ2-7; TRBD2 aligns across 10 bases. CDR3 length equals 17 residues. V shed 3 bases and J 6 bases; nucleotides not matched to a gene: 14. Looked up from germline, CDR1 is LNHDA and CDR2 is SQIVND (reference sequence).

J is TRBJ2-3 and V is TRBV6-4; TRBD2 is a possible D gene (5 bases). The ends were cut back, 1 base at V and 4 bases at J, with 9 bases in the middle. Germline V gene sequence: CDR1 MRHNA, CDR2 SNTAGT. CDR3 length: 14 amino acids. CDR3 region: CASSDFAGADTQYF. CDR3 coding DNA: TGTGCCAGCAGTGACTTCGCGGGCGCAGATACGCAGTATTTT.

The chain recombines TRBV5-1 with TRBJ2-7; 7 bases line up with TRBD2. The CDR3 runs to 15 residues. Germline loops: CDR1 SGHRS, CDR2 YFSETQ. The V segment lost 4 bases and the J segment 7 bases; nucleotides outside the gene matches: 14. Written as DNA, the CDR3 is TGCGCCAGCAGCGCCGGGATCACTCGTAGCGGGGAGCAGTACTTC. Protein product: CASSAGITRSGEQYF. Filled out from reference TRBV5-1 and TRBJ2-7, the complete variable domain reads KAGVTQTPRYLIKTRGQQVTLSCSPISGHRSVSWYQQTPGQGLQFLFEYFSETQRNKGNFPGRFSGRQFSNSRSEMNVSTLELGDSALYLCASSAGITRSGEQYFGPGTRLTVT.

Only a few counts were recorded for this clonotype. V and J are TRBV20-1 and TRBJ2-1, with TRBD1 matching over 9 bases. Per germline, CDR1 DFQATT and CDR2 SNEGSKA (reference sequence). The CDR3 has 17 residues. V lost 0 bases and J lost 3; bases outside the gene matches: 9. The CDR3 DNA reads as TGCAGTGCTAGAGATCCCGAAACAGGGGGCATCTACAATGAGCAGTTCTTC. Its protein is CSARDPETGGIYNEQFF.

This clonotype has only a few counts. The CDR3 reads CASSESQGADTQYF. The CDR3 DNA follows: TGTGCCAGCAGTGAGTCCCAGGGTGCAGATACGCAGTATTTT. V is TRBV6-4 and J is TRBJ2-3; D possibly corresponds to TRBD1 (5 bases). Trimming pared 3 bases from V and 4 bases from J, leaving 11 bases between. The CDR3 runs 14 residues. The germline CDR1 and CDR2 sequences are MRHNA and SNTAGT.

This clonotype was counted only a few times. The CDR3 reads CAWSARNHEETQYF. For the CDR3, the DNA is TGTGCCTGGAGTGCCCGGAATCACGAGGAGACCCAGTACTTC. The V call is TRBV30, the J call TRBJ2-5; D not resolved. Germline lookup yields CDR1 GTSNPN and CDR2 SVGIG (reference sequence). This CDR3 has 14 amino acids. V was trimmed by 1 base and J by 5 bases, leaving 14 bases between them.

Details on this clonotype: A much larger clone sits a single nucleotide away, making a read error possible. The chain is built from TRBV20-1 and TRBJ2-2; D is uncertain. Germline lookup yields CDR1 DFQATT and CDR2 SNEGSKA (reference sequence). This CDR3 has 15 amino acids. In DNA, the CDR3 is TGCAGTGCCCCTGATGTAGGGCCGAACACCGTGGAGCTGTTTTTT. Protein: CSAPDVGPNTVELFF.

The rearrangement uses TRBV6-2 or TRBV6-3 and TRBJ2-7; 9 bases match TRBD2. V lost 2 bases and J lost 6; bases outside the gene matches: 8. The CDR3 is made up of 15 amino acids. The germline V gene has CDR1 MNHEY and CDR2 SVGEGT. CDR3 sequence: CASSYLASGVSEQYV. Here the CDR3 DNA reads TGTGCCAGCAGTTACCTGGCTAGCGGGGTCTCCGAGCAGTACGTC.

This clonotype occurred a few times. The chain combines TRBV6-5 with TRBJ1-2; TRBD1 matches at 7 bases. Per germline, CDR1 MNHEY and CDR2 SVGAGI. The CDR3 length is 13 residues. V was pared by 5 bases and J by 7 bases, with 7 bases of the junction left unmatched. This CDR3 reads CASSQTGSGGYTF. Here the CDR3 DNA reads TGTGCCAGCAGTCAGACAGGGTCGGGTGGCTACACCTTC.

This clonotype was counted many times. The chain employs TRBV5-1 and TRBJ2-7, with a tentative D call TRBD1 (7 bases). In germline, CDR1 is SGHRS, CDR2 YFSETQ. This CDR3 has 13 amino acids. Trimming shortened V by 4 bases and J by 3 bases, and 11 bases separated the two germline ends. The CDR3 protein is CASSPQGGYEQYV. As DNA, the CDR3 is TGCGCCAGCAGCCCTCAGGGGGGCTACGAGCAGTACGTC.

This clonotype showed up just a few times. The V gene is TRBV7-9, the J gene TRBJ2-2; TRBD1 matches at 9 bases. The CDR3 consists of 15 residues. V dropped 6 bases and J dropped 4; count of bases not matched to a gene: 6. Germline assignment: CDR1 SEHNR and CDR2 FQNEAQ (reference sequence). The CDR3, as DNA: TGTGCCAGCAGGTACCGGGACAGGGCCACCGGGGAGCTGTTTTTT. It specifies CASRYRDRATGELFF.

Only a few counts were recorded for this clonotype. The genes are TRBV29-1 and TRBJ1-2; no reliable D call. The CDR3 loop spans 12 amino acids. Between the trimmed V and J ends, which lost 4 bases and 4 bases, there was a span of 10 bases. Per the germline V gene, CDR1 is SQVTM and CDR2 is ANQGSEA. Here the CDR3 DNA reads TGCAGCGTTGTTCAAGGGATCTATGGCTACACCTTC. Protein product: CSVVQGIYGYTF.

The chain employs TRBV20-1 and TRBJ1-6; TRBD1 aligns across 10 bases. The CDR3 runs 15 residues. Looked up from germline, CDR1 is DFQATT and CDR2 is SNEGSKA (reference sequence). The junction had 6 bases not matched to a gene; V was cut back by 3 bases and J by 7 bases. Here the CDR3 DNA reads TGCAGTGCTAGGGGGACAGGGGTAATCAATTCACCCCTCCACTTT. It codes for CSARGTGVINSPLHF.